The sequence of this T cell receptor beta chain was determined in a study of blood T cell repertoires in COVID-19. About the research overall: Both acute and convalescent COVID-19 samples were obtained from the United States, Italy and Spain. From T cells, B-cell-depleted T cells, or PBMCs came the material, which was cDNA or gDNA.

J was trimmed by 8 bases and V by 4 bases; bases with no gene match: 3. This CDR3 region has 14 residues. Germline V CDR1 and CDR2: SNHLY, FYNNEI. Original analysis: Amplification of reference gene primers was used by the study to estimate nucleated cell counts. Sequencing was performed with immunoSEQ multiplex PCR; in TCRdb, only in-frame clones are kept and a portion is missing. The DNA gave D and trimming, while V, J and clone size come from that table. The profile shows approximately 280,000 clones, under 90% of them singletons. The origin of this receptor is a man aged 50 to 59 with acute or convalescent COVID-19. Source material: peripheral blood. This chain uses TRBV2 with TRBJ2-1, with TRBD2 identical over 12 bases. The CDR3 nucleotides read TGTGCCAGCAGTGGGCTAGCGGGGGGGTATGAGCAGTTCTTC. Its protein product is CASSGLAGGYEQFF.